These 10 T cell receptor beta chains came from one sample sequenced in a study of human T cells and chemical hapten exposure. TCRdb ran MiXCR on the RACE reads and lists one entry per CDR3 protein. This sample has about 90,000 distinct CDR3 sequences, with about 11% found just once. Noted time point: patch test 1, 2 weeks after DPC sensitization. Treatment specified: therapeutic diphenylcyclopropenone sensitization with weekly scalp DPC. The source material was whole blood, sampled in connection with sensitization to the hapten diphenylcyclopropenone (DPC). Every receptor here comes from a man between 40 and 49 years old with alopecia areata. Some clones in this sample may be carry-over from other donors' samples.

This clonotype was recorded a few times. This chain joins TRBV20-1 and TRBJ2-3, with a tentative D call TRBD1 (5 bases). The ends were cut back, 0 bases at V and 7 bases at J, with 8 bases in the middle. Germline lookup yields CDR1 DFQATT and CDR2 SNEGSKA (reference sequence). There are 12 residues in the CDR3. The CDR3 DNA sequence: TGCAGTGCTAGAGATAGGGGATATACGCAGTATTTT. It translates to CSARDRGYTQYF.

CDR3 in amino acids: CASSWDRGFYEQYF. The CDR3 region has the DNA TGCGCCAGCAGCTGGGACAGGGGATTCTACGAGCAGTACTTC. The chain links TRBV5-1 to TRBJ2-7, with 10 bases matching TRBD1. Trimming cost V 3 bases and J 3 bases; bases outside gene matches: 3. Germline CDR1 reads SGHRS; CDR2 reads YFSETQ. The CDR3 covers 14 residues.

This clonotype was picked up a small number of times. This chain joins TRBV5-1 and TRBJ1-1, with no clear D. CDR1 and CDR2 from the germline V gene are SGHRS and YFSETQ. This CDR3 region has 15 residues. The V end lost 5 bases, the J end lost 1 base, and 15 bases lay between the germline ends. CDR3 DNA: TGCGCCAGCAGGCTTGCGTGGGTTTCGAACACTGAAGCTTTCTTT. Translating gives CASRLAWVSNTEAFF.

This clonotype turned up a few times. The gene calls are TRBV18 and TRBJ2-2; perhaps D is TRBD1 or TRBD2 (6 bases each). Germline V gene lookup returns CDR1 KGHSH and CDR2 LQKENI. This CDR3 has 15 residues. Trimming took off 6 bases at V and 7 bases at J, with 18 bases between the two ends. The CDR3, as DNA: TGTGCCAGCTCCGACCAAGGGGGGCTCGGCGGGGAGCTGTTTTTT. This translates into CASSDQGGLGGELFF.

This clonotype was picked up a small number of times. The J gene is TRBJ2-3, the V gene TRBV2; TRBD1 might be the D (6 bases). This CDR3 is built from 16 residues. CDR1 SNHLY and CDR2 FYNNEI come from the germline V gene. The V and J ends lost 6 bases and 0 bases respectively, with 16 bases between them. CDR3 protein: CASSVGQPPSTDTQYF. DNA of the CDR3: TGTGCCAGCAGCGTGGGACAACCACCTAGCACAGATACGCAGTATTTT. Filled out from reference TRBV2 and TRBJ2-3, the complete variable domain reads EPEVTQTPSHQVTQMGQEVILRCVPISNHLYFYWYRQILGQKVEFLVSFYNNEISEKSEIFDDQFSVERPDGSNFTLKIRSTKLEDSAMYFCASSVGQPPSTDTQYFGPGTRLTVL.

This clonotype was seen many times. The chain recombines TRBV5-1 with TRBJ2-3; TRBD2 agrees at 8 bases. V lost 3 bases, J lost 5 bases, and 11 bases stayed unmatched. This CDR3 contains 16 residues. CDR1 SGHRS and CDR2 YFSETQ come from the germline V gene. DNA for the CDR3: TGCGCCAGCAGCTGGACGACGGCGGGAGGTAGAGATACGCAGTATTTT. It translates to CASSWTTAGGRDTQYF.

The rearrangement joins TRBV6-5 to TRBJ1-3; 7 bases fit TRBD1. The CDR3 totals 15 residues. Germline V gene sequence: CDR1 MNHEY, CDR2 SVGAGI. The ends lost 7 bases at V and 2 bases at J; junction bases unmatched: 8. The DNA of the CDR3 is TGTGCCAGCAAGACAGGGCTTTCAGCTGGAAACACCATATATTTT. It specifies CASKTGLSAGNTIYF.

This clonotype was observed a handful of times. The chain combines TRBV5-4 with TRBJ2-5; D assignment may be TRBD1 or TRBD2 (5 bases each). In germline, CDR1 is SGHNT, CDR2 YYREEE (reference sequence). Trimming shortened V by 0 bases and J by 4 bases, and 22 bases separated the two germline ends. The CDR3 runs to 18 residues. The CDR3 nucleotides are TGTGCCAGCAGCTTGGGGGGCAGTGGCCCGCTAGGAGGAGAGACCCAGTACTTC. Protein sequence: CASSLGGSGPLGGETQYF.

This clonotype has only a few counts. The rearrangement links TRBV9 to TRBJ2-7; TRBD1 aligns across 7 bases. CDR3 length equals 16 residues. The V gene's germline CDR1 is SGDLS and CDR2 YYNGEE. With 0 bases clipped from V and 7 bases from J, the junction kept 13 bases outside the gene matches. This chain's CDR3 is CASSVGPGQWSGEQYF. The CDR3 DNA follows: TGTGCCAGCAGCGTAGGTCCGGGACAGTGGTCCGGGGAGCAGTACTTC.

The table lists this clonotype with a few counts. J is TRBJ1-3 and V is TRBV6-5, with 7 bases identical to TRBD1. The CDR3 consists of 15 residues. The V gene end was trimmed by 6 bases and the J gene end by 2 bases; junction bases not matched to a gene: 7. The V gene's germline CDR1 is MNHEY and CDR2 SVGAGI. The CDR3: CASSRGQGAGNTIYF. The CDR3 DNA reads as TGTGCCAGCAGCCGCGGGCAGGGGGCTGGAAACACCATATATTTT.